These 2 T cell receptor beta chains were all obtained from the same sample, sequenced in a study of human T cells and chemical hapten exposure (dated by TCRdb to the early 2020s). Libraries came from RACE. The reads were generated on a NextSeq 500. In-frame beta chains were kept once TCRdb had trimmed the public reads at Q25 with fastp and called clones with MiXCR. Each record represents a unique CDR3 protein, reported with the most common genes and DNA among its rows. The sample has approximately 40,000 distinct CDR3 sequences on record, around 3.2% of them singletons. The top ten clones comprise approximately 6.7% of the sample. Read against the paper, the sample's time point label means: patch test 2, 6 weeks after DPC sensitization. Interpreted using the paper, the treatment or condition label stands for: therapeutic diphenylcyclopropenone sensitization with weekly scalp DPC. The source material was whole blood, sampled in connection with sensitization to the hapten diphenylcyclopropenone (DPC). These receptors were obtained from a man aged 35-49 years with alopecia areata. Some clones in this sample may be carry-over from other donors' samples.

This clonotype has a handful of counts. This chain connects TRBV28 to TRBJ2-7, with TRBD1 matching over 8 bases. The ends lost 6 bases at V and 4 bases at J; junction bases unmatched: 11. Per germline, CDR1 MDHEN and CDR2 SYDVKM. CDR3 size: 15 residues. The CDR3 sequence: CASREGQGAGYEQYF. The DNA for the CDR3 is TGTGCCAGCAGGGAAGGGCAGGGGGCGGGATACGAGCAGTACTTC.

Ten or more counts support this clonotype. The J gene is TRBJ2-6, the V gene TRBV28; 7 bases fit TRBD1. Germline trimming cut 4 bases from V and 1 base from J; bases unmatched to any gene: 4. Per the germline V gene, CDR1 is MDHEN and CDR2 is SYDVKM. This CDR3 spans 16 amino acids. CDR3 amino acids: CASSSYRGSGANVLTF. For the CDR3, the DNA is TGTGCCAGCAGTTCCTACAGGGGTTCTGGGGCCAACGTCCTGACTTTC.